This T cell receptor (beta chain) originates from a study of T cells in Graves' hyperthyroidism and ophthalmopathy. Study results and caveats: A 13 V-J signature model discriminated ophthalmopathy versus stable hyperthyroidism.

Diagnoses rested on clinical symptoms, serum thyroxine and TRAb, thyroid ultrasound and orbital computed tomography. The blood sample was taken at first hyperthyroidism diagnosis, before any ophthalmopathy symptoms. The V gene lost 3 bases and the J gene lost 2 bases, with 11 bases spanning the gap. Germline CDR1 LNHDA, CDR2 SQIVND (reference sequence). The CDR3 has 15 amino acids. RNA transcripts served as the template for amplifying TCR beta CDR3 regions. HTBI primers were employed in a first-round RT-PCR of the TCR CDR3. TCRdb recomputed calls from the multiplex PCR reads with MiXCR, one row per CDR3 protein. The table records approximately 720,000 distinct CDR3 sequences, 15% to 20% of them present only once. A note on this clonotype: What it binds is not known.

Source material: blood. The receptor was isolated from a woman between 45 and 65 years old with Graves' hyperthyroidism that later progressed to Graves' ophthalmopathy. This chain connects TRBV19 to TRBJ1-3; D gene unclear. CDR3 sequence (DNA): TGTGCCAGTAGTATCTCCGGGGTGCCTGGAAACACCATATATTTT. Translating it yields CASSISGVPGNTIYF.